Shown below are 3 T cell receptor beta chains from a single sample sequenced in a study of blood T cell repertoires in COVID-19. TCRdb's copy holds only in-frame clones and misses some; the assay was immunoSEQ multiplex PCR. The repertoire holds 100,000 or so clones, about 90% seen once, with 5% in the top ten. What was sequenced was peripheral blood. The source of these receptors is a human donor in a cohort sampled during active COVID-19.

The chain links TRBV7-2 to TRBJ2-1; 8 positions match TRBD2. With V trimmed by 6 bases and J by 7 bases, 8 bases remained unmatched. The germline V gene encodes CDR1 SGHTA and CDR2 FQGNSA. The CDR3 contains 14 residues. The CDR3 loop reads CASRSPPGGNEQFF. CDR3 nucleotide sequence: TGTGCCAGCAGATCCCCCCCGGGGGGGAATGAGCAGTTCTTC.

This chain links TRBV6-5 with TRBJ2-3; 9 bases line up with TRBD2. The V gene's germline CDR1 is MNHEY and CDR2 SVGAGI. J was trimmed by 2 bases and V by 4 bases; bases with no gene match: 7. CDR3 length: 16 amino acids. As DNA, the CDR3 is TGTGCCAGCAGTTCCTTACGACTAGCGGACACAGATACGCAGTATTTT. Its protein product is CASSSLRLADTDTQYF.

A few counts support this clone. This chain connects TRBV5-4 to TRBJ1-4; D is undetermined. Germline CDR1 SGHNT, CDR2 YYREEE (reference sequence). With 4 bases removed from V and 4 bases from J, the gap between germline ends came to 8 bases. CDR3 length equals 13 residues. CDR3 bases: TGTGCCAGCAGCCTAGATATTAATGAAAAACTGTTTTTT. Its protein product is CASSLDINEKLFF. Full variable domain (remainder filled in from reference TRBV5-4 and TRBJ1-4): ETGVTQSPTHLIKTRGQQVTLRCSSQSGHNTVSWYQQALGQGPQFIFQYYREEENGRGNFPPRFSGLQFPNYSSELNVNALELDDSALYLCASSLDINEKLFFGSGTQLSVL.